The 23 T cell receptor beta chains below were found in one sample sequenced in a study of cytomegalovirus exposure and HLA in healthy donors. Amplification used 60 Vbeta primers and 13 Jbeta primers. Sequencing was performed with immunoSEQ multiplex PCR; in TCRdb, only in-frame clones are kept and a portion is missing. The sample records hundreds of thousands of clones, around 80% being singletons. The sequencing sample was made of PBMCs. These receptors were taken from a man between 18 and 35 years old in good health and CMV-seronegative.

This chain uses TRBV7-9 with TRBJ2-1; D is unresolved. The CDR3 runs 10 residues. The germline CDR1 and CDR2 sequences are SEHNR and FQNEAQ (reference sequence). V was shortened by 6 bases and J by 9 bases, with 6 bases between the two germline ends. As DNA, the CDR3 is TGTGCCAGCAGTGTTCTTGAGCAGTTCTTC. Translation gives CASSVLEQFF.

The rearrangement joins TRBV6-6 to TRBJ1-5; no clear D gene. CDR1 and CDR2 from the germline V gene are MNHNY and SVGAGI (reference sequence). Trimming cost V 6 bases and J 0 bases, with 9 bases left between them. This CDR3 is built from 14 residues. This chain's CDR3 is CASRGDYSNQPQHF. Written as DNA, the CDR3 is TGTGCCAGCAGGGGCGATTATAGCAATCAGCCCCAGCATTTT.

V and J are TRBV5-4 and TRBJ1-1; 9 bases agree with TRBD1. In germline, CDR1 is SGHNT, CDR2 YYREEE (reference sequence). Unmatched junction bases numbered 7, after V lost 6 bases and J lost 7 bases. The CDR3 contains 13 residues. This CDR3 reads CASTGTGLGEAFF. CDR3 nucleotide sequence: TGTGCCAGCACAGGGACAGGGCTTGGTGAAGCTTTCTTT.

As to this clone: At one boundary the junction diverges from the germline segment, which might be a read error. This sequence joins TRBV7-7 and TRBJ2-5; 9 bases are a match to TRBD2. The CDR3 contains 15 residues. CDR1 SSHAT and CDR2 FNYEAQ come from the germline V gene (reference sequence). The CDR3 DNA is TGTGCTAGCAGCTCTTTAGCGGGAGTTCGGGAGACCCAGTACTTC. Translating gives CASSSLAGVRETQYF.

V and J are TRBV11-3 and TRBJ2-2; tentative D call: TRBD1 (5 bases). Germline CDR1 reads SGHNT; CDR2 reads YENEEA. V lost 3 bases, J lost 8 bases, and 16 bases lay in between. This CDR3 contains 15 residues. CDR3 nucleotides: TGTGCCAGCAGCTTGGGGCAGGGTAGTTCGGGGGAGCTGTTTTTT. It translates to CASSLGQGSSGELFF.

As regards this clone: This same CDR3 is encoded by further DNA sequences in the sample. CDR3 nucleotide sequence: TGCGCCAGTAGCAGGGGCGCCAATGAAAAACTGTTTTTT. It codes for CASSRGANEKLFF. The chain carries TRBV5-1 and TRBJ1-4, with TRBD1 as a possible D gene (6 bases). This CDR3 spans 13 amino acids. Germline V gives CDR1 SGHRS, CDR2 YFSETQ. V shed 8 bases and J shed 5 bases, with 13 bases lying between them.

This clone was seen once. The chain has TRBV7-6 and TRBJ2-5; no clear D. The J call may be wrong; the DNA end is better matched by TRBJ2-7. This CDR3 has 13 amino acids. Per germline, CDR1 SGHVS and CDR2 FNYEAQ. The CDR3 DNA follows: TGTGCCAGCAGCTCAGGACCGGACTACGAGCAGTACTTC. Protein: CASSSGPDYEQYF.

The chain recombines TRBV6-5 with TRBJ2-5, with a weak D call TRBD1 (5 bases). CDR1 is MNHEY and CDR2 is SVGAGI in the germline V gene. The CDR3 has 14 residues. V lost 2 bases, J lost 1 base, and 8 bases lay in between. DNA for the CDR3: TGTGCCAGCAGTTACACAGGTGCCCAAGAGACCCAGTACTTC. Its translation is CASSYTGAQETQYF.

The chain combines TRBV9 with TRBJ1-5, with D possibly matching TRBD1 (5 bases). The CDR3 extends over 14 amino acids. V lost 0 bases and J lost 5, with 9 bases in between. Germline V lookup: CDR1 SGDLS, CDR2 YYNGEE. This CDR3 reads CASSVDPGDQPQHF. The CDR3 DNA is TGTGCCAGCAGCGTAGATCCGGGGGATCAGCCCCAGCATTTT.

This chain connects TRBV7-9 to TRBJ2-1; D is uncertain. V lost 3 bases and J lost 4, with 10 bases in between. The CDR3 is 14 residues long. Germline V lookup: CDR1 SEHNR, CDR2 FQNEAQ (reference sequence). CDR3 sequence: CASSFWQSYNEQFF. In nucleotides, the CDR3 is TGTGCCAGCAGCTTTTGGCAATCATACAATGAGCAGTTCTTC.

The genes are TRBV28 and TRBJ2-7; 8 bases match TRBD1. The CDR3 sequence is 14 residues long. V lost 6 bases to trimming and J lost 5 bases; unmatched junction nucleotides: 9. The germline V gene has CDR1 MDHEN and CDR2 SYDVKM. The chain's CDR3 is CASSPIGQGHEQYF. CDR3 sequence (DNA): TGTGCCAGCAGCCCTATCGGACAGGGCCACGAGCAGTACTTC.

The rearrangement joins TRBV6-5 to TRBJ1-5, with D perhaps TRBD1 (6 bases). Germline V gene data show CDR1 as MNHEY and CDR2 as SVGAGI. Trimming removed 0 bases at V and 6 bases at J, with 12 bases between. This CDR3 is 15 amino acids long. CDR3 nucleotide sequence: TGTGCCAGCAGTTACTCGGGGGGGGCGTCTCAGCCCCAGCATTTT. Protein sequence: CASSYSGGASQPQHF.

The rearrangement links TRBV28 to TRBJ1-1, with TRBD1 identical over 8 bases. From germline, CDR1 is MDHEN and CDR2 SYDVKM. This CDR3 region has 13 residues. V was clipped by 6 bases and J by 4 bases; unmatched bases: 4. CDR3 residues: CASRGQGTTEAFF. CDR3 sequence (DNA): TGTGCCAGCAGAGGACAGGGAACCACTGAAGCTTTCTTT.

This clone occurred a few times. The chain has TRBV18 and TRBJ1-1, with TRBD1 matching 9 bases. The trim removed 6 bases at V and 5 bases at J, leaving 10 bases unmatched. Germline V lookup: CDR1 KGHSH, CDR2 LQKENI. The CDR3 runs to 15 residues. Here the CDR3 DNA reads TGTGCCAGCTCTCAGAACAGGGGGCGGGGGACTGAAGCTTTCTTT. Protein product: CASSQNRGRGTEAFF.

Comment on this clone: One end of the junction is discordant with germline, which a read error may explain. The rearrangement links TRBV5-1 to TRBJ1-1; TRBD1 matches 7 bases. This CDR3 has 14 residues. Germline CDR1 is SGHRS and CDR2 is YFSETQ. CDR3 DNA: TGCGCCAGCAGCTTGAGACAGGGATCCACTGAAGCTTCCTTT. Encoded protein: CASSLRQGSTEASF.

This clone was counted once. The rearrangement joins TRBV6-1 to TRBJ2-5; D possibly corresponds to TRBD2 (6 bases). From germline, CDR1 is MNHNS and CDR2 SASEGT. The ends were cut back, 6 bases at V and 5 bases at J, with 13 bases in the middle. This CDR3 contains 13 residues. CDR3 loop: CASRLGGGETQYF. CDR3 nucleotide sequence: TGTGCCAGCAGGCTGGGCGGAGGGGAGACCCAGTACTTC.

CDR3 sequence: CASSERDREQETQYF. CDR3 coding DNA: TGTGCCAGCAGTGAGCGGGACCGAGAGCAAGAGACCCAGTACTTC. The chain employs TRBV6-1 and TRBJ2-5; weak D call: TRBD2 (6 bases). V shed 3 bases and J shed 2 bases, with 13 bases lying between them. This CDR3 has 15 amino acids. CDR1 is MNHNS, CDR2 SASEGT, per germline.

For this clone: The same CDR3 arises from other DNA sequences in this sample as well. The CDR3 DNA reads as TGCAGCGTTGCCTCTAGCGGCACAGATACGCAGTATTTT. Translated, it gives CSVASSGTDTQYF. The chain employs TRBV29-1 and TRBJ2-3; D might be TRBD2 (6 bases). V was pared by 4 bases and J by 1 base, with 9 bases between. Germline V lookup: CDR1 SQVTM, CDR2 ANQGSEA. This CDR3 is built from 13 residues.

V gene TRBV25-1 combines with J gene TRBJ2-7, with 9 bases aligning to TRBD1. The CDR3 has 15 amino acids. The V gene's germline CDR1 is MGHDK and CDR2 SYGVNS. V was pared by 1 base and J by 7 bases, with 8 bases of the junction left unmatched. This chain's CDR3 is CASSELGTGSGEQYF. The CDR3 region has the DNA TGTGCCAGCAGTGAATTGGGGACAGGGTCGGGAGAGCAGTACTTC.

The chain couples TRBV5-8 to TRBJ2-5; TRBD1 agrees at 12 bases. This CDR3 is built from 18 residues. V dropped 3 bases and J dropped 5; count of bases not matched to a gene: 14. The V gene's germline CDR1 is SGHTS and CDR2 YDEGEE. This CDR3 reads CASSSGTGGAEFFETQYF. Here the CDR3 DNA reads TGTGCCAGCAGCTCGGGGACAGGGGGCGCCGAGTTCTTCGAGACCCAGTACTTC.

V and J are TRBV5-1 and TRBJ2-1; possible D gene TRBD1, 6 bases. CDR3 size: 15 residues. The V gene lost 4 bases and the J gene lost 0 bases, with 11 bases spanning the gap. Germline CDR1 SGHRS, CDR2 YFSETQ. The CDR3 reads CASSPDRSSYNEQFF. DNA of the CDR3: TGCGCCAGCAGCCCCGACAGGAGCTCCTACAATGAGCAGTTCTTC. Together with reference TRBV5-1 and TRBJ2-1, the CDR3 gives the full variable domain: KAGVTQTPRYLIKTRGQQVTLSCSPISGHRSVSWYQQTPGQGLQFLFEYFSETQRNKGNFPGRFSGRQFSNSRSEMNVSTLELGDSALYLCASSPDRSSYNEQFFGPGTRLTVL.

The genes are TRBV28 and TRBJ1-5, with D hard to call. Trimming left V 3 bases short and J 6 bases short, with 12 bases between. CDR3 length: 14 residues. The germline V gene encodes CDR1 MDHEN and CDR2 SYDVKM. The CDR3 region has the DNA TGTGCCAGCAGTTTTTTGGAGCTGAGTCAGCCCCAGCATTTT. Translated, it gives CASSFLELSQPQHF.

V usage is TRBV2 and J usage is TRBJ2-4; D gene unclear. The CDR3 consists of 16 residues. Looked up from germline, CDR1 is SNHLY and CDR2 is FYNNEI. Trimming left V 3 bases short and J 0 bases short, with 12 bases between. CDR3 nucleotide sequence: TGTGCCAGCAGTGACTTTCTCTCTCTAGCCAAAAACATTCAGTACTTC. Translated: CASSDFLSLAKNIQYF.